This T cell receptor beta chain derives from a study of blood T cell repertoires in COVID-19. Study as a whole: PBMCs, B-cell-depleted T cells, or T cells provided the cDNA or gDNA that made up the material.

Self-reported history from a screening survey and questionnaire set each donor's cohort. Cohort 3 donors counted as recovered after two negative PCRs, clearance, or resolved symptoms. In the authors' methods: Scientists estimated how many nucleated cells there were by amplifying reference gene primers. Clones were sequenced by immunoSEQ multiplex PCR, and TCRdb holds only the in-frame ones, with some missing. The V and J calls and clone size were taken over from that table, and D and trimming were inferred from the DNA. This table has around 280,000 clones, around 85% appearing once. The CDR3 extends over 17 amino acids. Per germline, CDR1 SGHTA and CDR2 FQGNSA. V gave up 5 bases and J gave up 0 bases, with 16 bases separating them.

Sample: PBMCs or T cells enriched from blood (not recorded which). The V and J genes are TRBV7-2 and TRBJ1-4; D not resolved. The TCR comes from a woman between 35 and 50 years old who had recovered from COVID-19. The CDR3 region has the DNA TGTGCCAGCAGCGCGAGGTCATCAACCGCAACTAATGAAAAACTGTTTTTT. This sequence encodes CASSARSSTATNEKLFF.